Shown below are 22 T cell receptor beta chains from a single sample sequenced in a study of cytomegalovirus exposure and HLA in healthy donors. PCR employed 60 Vbeta and 13 Jbeta primers. The protocol was immunoSEQ multiplex PCR, while the TCRdb copy is restricted to in-frame clones and leaves out a portion. This table holds about 130,000 clones, over 75% found once. The sample was PBMCs. The receptors were gathered from a man aged 50 or older in good health and CMV-seronegative.

This clone was counted between two and nine times. A read error may account for a junction end that differs from germline. The chain recombines TRBV7-7 with TRBJ2-1; TRBD2 aligns across 10 bases. This CDR3 region has 15 residues. From germline, CDR1 is SSHAT and CDR2 FNYEAQ (reference sequence). CDR3 amino acids: CASSLVAGGLDEQFF. The DNA for the CDR3 is TGTGCTAGCAGCTTAGTAGCGGGAGGTCTGGATGAGCAGTTCTTC.

The gene calls are TRBV7-9 and TRBJ2-5, with unresolved D. Germline CDR1 reads SEHNR; CDR2 reads FQNEAQ (reference sequence). V lost 3 bases, J lost 4 bases, and 9 bases lay in between. The CDR3 length is 13 residues. The CDR3 DNA sequence: TGTGCCAGCAGCTTTACGGGTGGAGAGACCCAGTACTTC. Translation gives CASSFTGGETQYF.

The V gene is TRBV4-1, the J gene TRBJ2-7; TRBD2 matches at 14 bases. This CDR3 is 18 amino acids long. With 0 bases clipped from V and 4 bases from J, the junction kept 8 bases outside the gene matches. Per germline, CDR1 MGHRA and CDR2 YSYEKL. The CDR3 is CASSQDQGLAGVGYEQYF. CDR3 DNA sequence: TGCGCCAGCAGCCAAGATCAGGGACTAGCGGGAGTTGGGTACGAGCAGTACTTC.

The rearrangement uses TRBV28 and TRBJ1-1, with 8 bases aligning to TRBD1. CDR1 is MDHEN, CDR2 SYDVKM, per germline. The CDR3 is 14 residues long. V lost 4 bases and J lost 5; bases outside the gene matches: 6. The CDR3 coding sequence is TGTGCCAGCAGTTCGACAGGGGTGGGAACTGAAGCTTTCTTT. Encoded protein: CASSSTGVGTEAFF.

This chain uses TRBV28 with TRBJ2-7; 7 positions match TRBD2. This CDR3 spans 17 amino acids. The V and J ends lost 4 bases and 3 bases, in that order; junction bases with no gene match: 15. CDR1 and CDR2 from the germline V gene are MDHEN and SYDVKM. The CDR3 here is CASSSHQLERGNYEQYF. The CDR3 coding sequence is TGTGCCAGCAGTTCTCATCAACTAGAGCGGGGCAACTACGAGCAGTACTTC. The variable domain in full, completed from reference TRBV28 and TRBJ2-7, reads DVKVTQSSRYLVKRTGEKVFLECVQDMDHENMFWYRQDPGLGLRLIYFSYDVKMKEKGDIPEGYSVSREKKERFSLILESASTNQTSMYLCASSSHQLERGNYEQYFGPGTRLTVT.

The chain is built from TRBV18 and TRBJ2-2; D is ambiguous. Germline V gene sequence: CDR1 KGHSH, CDR2 LQKENI. This CDR3 contains 16 residues. Deletions cut 4 bases from V and 0 bases from J, with 12 bases between. Here the CDR3 reads CASSLQKQPNTGELFF. CDR3 coding DNA: TGTGCCAGCTCACTTCAAAAACAGCCGAACACCGGGGAGCTGTTTTTT. The whole variable domain, remainder taken from reference TRBV18 and TRBJ2-2, is NAGVMQNPRHLVRRRGQEARLRCSPMKGHSHVYWYRQLPEEGLKFMVYLQKENIIDESGMPKERFSAEFPKEGPSILRIQQVVRGDSAAYFCASSLQKQPNTGELFFGEGSRLTVL.

This chain links TRBV4-1 with TRBJ2-2; 7 positions agree with TRBD2. CDR1 is MGHRA and CDR2 is YSYEKL in the germline V gene. The CDR3 is made up of 14 amino acids. Trimming took 3 bases from V and 5 from J; bases not matched to a gene: 3. The CDR3 sequence: CASSQGAGTGELFF. For the CDR3, the DNA is TGCGCCAGCAGCCAGGGAGCGGGAACCGGGGAGCTGTTTTTT.

The CDR3 nucleotides read TGTGCCAGCAGTTCACTCCGGACTAGCCAAGACTACAATGAGCAGTTCTTC. This codes for CASSSLRTSQDYNEQFF. The chain couples TRBV27 to TRBJ2-1, with 8 bases fitting TRBD2. The CDR3 loop spans 17 amino acids. Per germline, CDR1 MNHEY and CDR2 SMNVEV (reference sequence). The ends lost 4 bases at V and 3 bases at J; junction bases unmatched: 11.

The genes are TRBV28 and TRBJ2-7, with TRBD1 matching over 11 bases. There are 12 residues in the CDR3. The germline gives CDR1 MDHEN, CDR2 SYDVKM. J lost 5 bases, V lost 8 bases, and 2 bases had no gene match. CDR3 protein: CASRDRGNEQYF. The CDR3 DNA reads TGTGCCAGCCGGGACAGGGGGAACGAGCAGTACTTC.

This clone was seen once. The gene calls are TRBV7-8 and TRBJ2-2, with D hard to call. This CDR3 region has 12 residues. Trimming shortened V by 5 bases and J by 1 base, and 2 bases separated the two germline ends. In germline, CDR1 is SGHVS, CDR2 FQNEAQ. As DNA, the CDR3 is TGTGCCAGCAGCCTGAACACCGGGGAGCTGTTTTTT. As protein: CASSLNTGELFF.

The chain joins TRBV6-5 to TRBJ2-1, with D possibly TRBD1 on 7 matching bases. The CDR3 has 15 amino acids. CDR1 and CDR2 (germline): MNHEY, SVGAGI. Trimming took off 4 bases at V and 11 bases at J, with 21 bases between the two ends. The CDR3 nucleotides read TGTGCCAGCAGTTTAGGGGGCCTGAGCGGAGGGAAGCAGTTCTTC. It translates to CASSLGGLSGGKQFF.

J is TRBJ2-1 and V is TRBV11-2, with 9 positions matching TRBD1. The germline CDR1 and CDR2 sequences are SGHAT and FQNNGV. This CDR3 has 16 residues. The ends lost 2 bases at V and 7 bases at J; junction bases unmatched: 9. The CDR3 DNA reads as TGTGCCAGCAGCTTACTTCGGGACAGGGTAGGTAATGAGCAGTTCTTC. Translation gives CASSLLRDRVGNEQFF.

The chain carries TRBV10-2 and TRBJ2-3; 7 positions match TRBD1. The CDR3 sequence is 17 residues long. CDR1 and CDR2 (germline): WSHSY, SAAADI. V dropped 0 bases and J dropped 0; count of bases not matched to a gene: 6. CDR3 sequence reads: CASSESDRFASTDTQYF. In nucleotides, the CDR3 is TGCGCCAGCAGTGAGTCGGACAGGTTTGCTAGCACAGATACGCAGTATTTT.

The CDR3 DNA reads as TGTGCCAGCAGCTCCTCTGCGGGACAGGGTACAATCTACACCTTC. It translates to CASSSSAGQGTIYTF. The rearrangement uses TRBV13 and TRBJ1-2; 9 bases agree with TRBD1. Germline values: CDR1 PRHDT, CDR2 FYEKMQ (reference sequence). With 4 bases clipped from V and 10 bases from J, the junction kept 13 bases outside the gene matches. The CDR3 consists of 15 residues.

This sequence joins TRBV7-2 and TRBJ2-3, with D tentatively TRBD2 (6 bases). The CDR3 sequence is 13 residues long. The V gene lost 6 bases and the J gene lost 2 bases, with 9 bases spanning the gap. The germline CDR1 and CDR2 sequences are SGHTA and FQGNSA. CDR3 sequence reads: CASRSGPTDTQYF. In DNA, the CDR3 is TGTGCCAGCAGGAGCGGGCCCACAGATACGCAGTATTTT.

The chain couples TRBV20-1 to TRBJ2-1, with D perhaps matching TRBD1 (5 bases). Germline V gene sequence: CDR1 DFQATT, CDR2 SNEGSKA (reference sequence). V was pared by 3 bases and J by 6 bases, with 6 bases between. The CDR3 spans 11 residues. The CDR3 is CSARDTNEQFF. The CDR3 DNA follows: TGCAGTGCTAGGGACACCAATGAGCAGTTCTTC.

The chain has TRBV7-8 and TRBJ2-3; D is unclear. In germline, CDR1 is SGHVS, CDR2 FQNEAQ. This CDR3 region has 13 residues. Trimming removed 0 bases from V and 6 bases from J, with 7 bases in between. The CDR3 region is CASSLAYTDTQYF. CDR3 in DNA: TGTGCCAGCAGCTTAGCGTATACTGATACGCAGTATTTT.

The J gene is TRBJ2-3, the V gene TRBV4-2; D possibly corresponds to TRBD2 (5 bases). The CDR3 consists of 18 residues. The V end lost 11 bases, the J end lost 3 bases, and 30 bases lay between the germline ends. Looked up from germline, CDR1 is LGHNA and CDR2 is YNFKEQ. Written as DNA, the CDR3 is TGTGCCCAGCACGAGGGTAGATGTGTGGGGTTTTCTACAGATACGCAGTATTTT. Its protein product is CAQHEGRCVGFSTDTQYF.

The chain combines TRBV28 with TRBJ2-4, with a tentative D call TRBD2 (5 bases). Germline assignment: CDR1 MDHEN and CDR2 SYDVKM. V shed 8 bases and J shed 0 bases, with 14 bases lying between them. The CDR3 is made up of 15 amino acids. The CDR3 region has the DNA TGTGCCAGCGGAGTGAGGGCCGTAGCCAAAAACATTCAGTACTTC. Its translation is CASGVRAVAKNIQYF.

V and J are TRBV7-2 and TRBJ1-4; TRBD1 agrees at 10 bases. Losses at the gene ends were 5 bases for V and 3 bases for J; bases not matched to a gene: 9. The germline V gene encodes CDR1 SGHTA and CDR2 FQGNSA. The CDR3 is 17 residues long. This CDR3 reads CASSRYGTGAANEKLFF. CDR3 DNA sequence: TGTGCCAGCAGCCGTTATGGGACAGGGGCAGCTAATGAAAAACTGTTTTTT.

This chain links TRBV28 with TRBJ2-2; 7 bases line up with TRBD1. The CDR3 covers 15 residues. Germline CDR1 reads MDHEN; CDR2 reads SYDVKM. J was trimmed by 5 bases and V by 6 bases; bases with no gene match: 9. The CDR3 DNA is TGTGCCAGCAGCAGAGGTGGGACAGCTACCGGGGAGCTGTTTTTT. Amino acid sequence: CASSRGGTATGELFF.

The genes are TRBV6-5 and TRBJ2-7; 12 bases fit TRBD1. Trimming cost V 5 bases and J 7 bases; bases outside gene matches: 9. The CDR3 has 15 residues. From germline, CDR1 is MNHEY and CDR2 SVGAGI. The CDR3 region is CASSGPGTGGAEQYF. In nucleotides, the CDR3 is TGTGCCAGCAGTGGACCCGGGACAGGGGGCGCAGAGCAGTACTTC.